This T cell receptor beta chain was retrieved from a study of cytomegalovirus exposure and HLA in healthy donors. Findings of the study overall: Previous analysis showed most TCR beta V segments were productive about 90% or about 30% of the time.

In this sample, this clone turned up a few times. What it recognizes is unknown. The PCR contained 60 Vbeta and 13 Jbeta primers. Repertoires were generated with immunoSEQ multiplex PCR, while TCRdb's copy carries only in-frame clones and drops some. The data contain around 150,000 clones, 76% of them seen just once; the ten biggest clones take up roughly 1.8%. Germline-derived CDR1 and CDR2 are MNHEY and SVGAGI. V was cut by 4 bases and J by 2 bases, with 14 bases left in between. CDR3 length equals 15 residues. This sequence originates from a female donor in good health and CMV-seropositive. The sequencing sample was made of PBMCs. V gene TRBV6-5 combines with J gene TRBJ1-1; possibly TRBD1 for D (6 bases). Here the CDR3 reads CASSSWTDLNTEAFF. In nucleotides, the CDR3 is TGTGCCAGCAGTTCATGGACAGACCTCAACACTGAAGCTTTCTTT.